A selection of T cell receptor beta chains follows, all from one sample in a study of shared clonotypes between healthy human individuals. Here immunoSEQ multiplex PCR was the method, and the copy in TCRdb shows in-frame clones only, minus some. The sample yields hundreds of thousands of clones, roughly 79% seen once. The sequencing sample was made of PBMCs. These receptors were obtained from a woman aged 40 to 50 in good health. Some clones in this sample may be carry-over from other donors' samples. Both conserved end residues are part of each CDR3. D genes are given only for firm matches. Clone size is not always given. Where it is, it says once, few, many or a class for expanded clones.

v_call: TRBV6-5
j_call: TRBJ2-7
clone_size: NA
d_call: TRBD2
cdr3_aa: CASTRGRVGEQYF
cdr3_nt: TGTGCCAGCACCCGGGGGAGGGTCGGCGAGCAGTACTTC

v_call: TRBV7-3
j_call: TRBJ2-2
clone_size: NA
d_call: TRBD1
cdr3_aa: CASSLTRDRGNTGELFF
cdr3_nt: TGTGCCAGCAGCTTAACCCGGGACAGGGGGAACACCGGGGAGCTGTTTTTT

v_call: TRBV30
j_call: TRBJ2-3
clone_size: NA
d_call: NA
cdr3_aa: CAWSVGSQQGTDTQYF
cdr3_nt: TGTGCCTGGAGTGTGGGCAGCCAGCAAGGCACAGATACGCAGTATTTT

v_call: TRBV28
j_call: TRBJ1-2
clone_size: NA
d_call: NA
cdr3_aa: CASSAGTTLHTF
cdr3_nt: TGTGCCAGCAGTGCCGGGACAACCCTGCACACCTTC

v_call: TRBV19
j_call: TRBJ2-3
clone_size: NA
d_call: TRBD2
cdr3_aa: CASSGGLAGAPSTDTQYF
cdr3_nt: TGTGCCAGTAGTGGGGGACTAGCGGGGGCCCCAAGCACAGATACGCAGTATTTT

v_call: TRBV6-1
j_call: TRBJ2-7
clone_size: NA
d_call: TRBD1
cdr3_aa: CASNSGTGRHEQYF
cdr3_nt: TGTGCCAGCAATTCCGGGACAGGTCGACACGAGCAGTACTTC

v_call: TRBV9
j_call: TRBJ2-1
clone_size: NA
d_call: TRBD2
cdr3_aa: CASSARGGLAGNNEQFF
cdr3_nt: TGTGCCAGCAGCGCTCGGGGGGGACTAGCGGGAAACAATGAGCAGTTCTTC

v_call: TRBV7-3
j_call: TRBJ1-2
clone_size: NA
d_call: NA
cdr3_aa: CASSFSGSEYGYTF
cdr3_nt: TGTGCCAGCAGCTTTTCAGGGTCGGAGTATGGCTACACCTTC

v_call: TRBV5-1
j_call: TRBJ2-7
clone_size: NA
d_call: TRBD1
cdr3_aa: CASSSRPPGTGLYEQYF
cdr3_nt: TGCGCCAGCAGCTCCAGGCCGCCAGGGACAGGGTTGTACGAGCAGTACTTC

v_call: TRBV28
j_call: TRBJ2-7
clone_size: NA
d_call: NA
cdr3_aa: CASSFPATYEQYF
cdr3_nt: TGTGCCAGCAGTTTTCCGGCCACCTACGAGCAGTACTTC

v_call: TRBV6-5
j_call: TRBJ2-5
clone_size: NA
d_call: TRBD2
cdr3_aa: CASTLPGGETQYF
cdr3_nt: TGTGCCAGCACCCTTCCGGGGGGAGAGACCCAGTACTTC

v_call: TRBV7-8
j_call: TRBJ1-5
clone_size: NA
d_call: NA
cdr3_aa: CASSSDTVSNQPQHF
cdr3_nt: TGTGCCAGCAGCTCTGACACCGTGTCCAATCAGCCCCAGCATTTT

v_call: TRBV6-6
j_call: TRBJ2-1
clone_size: NA
d_call: TRBD2
cdr3_aa: CASSAPGLAGAQFF
cdr3_nt: TGTGCCAGCAGCGCCCCGGGACTAGCGGGAGCTCAGTTCTTC

v_call: TRBV27
j_call: TRBJ2-1
clone_size: NA
d_call: TRBD2
cdr3_aa: CASSGGTSGQLEQFF
cdr3_nt: TGTGCCAGCAGTGGAGGGACTAGCGGCCAATTGGAGCAGTTCTTC

v_call: TRBV7-9
j_call: TRBJ2-6
clone_size: once
d_call: NA
cdr3_aa: CASSPVGGANVLTF
cdr3_nt: TGTGCCAGCAGCCCGGTAGGTGGGGCCAACGTCCTGACTTTC

v_call: TRBV30
j_call: TRBJ2-1
clone_size: NA
d_call: NA
cdr3_aa: CAWGLGPPNEQFF
cdr3_nt: TGTGCCTGGGGGTTGGGCCCCCCGAATGAGCAGTTCTTC

v_call: TRBV9
j_call: TRBJ2-1
clone_size: once
d_call: TRBD2
cdr3_aa: CASSASGLLNEQFF
cdr3_nt: TGTGCCAGCAGCGCTAGCGGGCTCCTGAATGAGCAGTTCTTC

v_call: TRBV4-1
j_call: TRBJ2-1
clone_size: many
d_call: NA
cdr3_aa: CASSQVDILVFGEQFF
cdr3_nt: TGCGCCAGCAGCCAAGTTGACATTTTGGTTTTCGGTGAGCAGTTCTTC

v_call: TRBV7-3
j_call: TRBJ2-6
clone_size: NA
d_call: NA
cdr3_aa: CASSLAPGVFSGANVLTF
cdr3_nt: TGTGCCAGCAGCTTAGCTCCGGGCGTCTTCTCTGGGGCCAACGTCCTGACTTTC

v_call: TRBV9
j_call: TRBJ2-1
clone_size: NA
d_call: NA
cdr3_aa: CASSASLAYTEQFF
cdr3_nt: TGTGCCAGCAGCGCCTCACTAGCATATACTGAGCAGTTCTTC

v_call: TRBV2
j_call: TRBJ2-3
clone_size: NA
d_call: TRBD2
cdr3_aa: CASNLAGGLADTQYF
cdr3_nt: TGTGCCAGCAACCTAGCGGGTGGGCTTGCAGATACGCAGTATTTT

v_call: TRBV9
j_call: TRBJ1-1
clone_size: few
d_call: NA
cdr3_aa: CASSVGSGGLDRTDTEAFF
cdr3_nt: TGTGCCAGCAGCGTAGGTTCCGGGGGACTAGACAGGACCGACACTGAAGCTTTCTTT

v_call: TRBV5-1
j_call: TRBJ1-3
clone_size: NA
d_call: NA
cdr3_aa: CASSPRTGRPSSGNTIYF
cdr3_nt: TGCGCCAGCAGTCCCCGTACAGGGCGACCTTCCTCTGGAAACACCATATATTTT

v_call: TRBV18
j_call: TRBJ2-3
clone_size: NA
d_call: NA
cdr3_aa: CASSPPSGTGDTQYF
cdr3_nt: TGTGCCAGCTCACCACCGTCGGGCACGGGGGATACGCAGTATTTT

v_call: TRBV7-9
j_call: TRBJ1-2
clone_size: NA
d_call: NA
cdr3_aa: CASSPRDYGYTF
cdr3_nt: TGTGCCAGCAGCCCCCGGGACTATGGCTACACCTTC

v_call: TRBV4-1
j_call: TRBJ2-1
clone_size: NA
d_call: TRBD2
cdr3_aa: CATGLAGVRGPRNEQFF
cdr3_nt: TGCGCCACCGGACTAGCGGGAGTAAGGGGTCCCCGCAATGAGCAGTTCTTC

v_call: TRBV7-9
j_call: TRBJ1-1
clone_size: many
d_call: NA
cdr3_aa: CASSFLTGALNTEAFF
cdr3_nt: TGTGCCAGCAGCTTCTTAACGGGGGCTCTGAACACTGAAGCTTTCTTT

v_call: TRBV7-2
j_call: TRBJ1-1
clone_size: NA
d_call: NA
cdr3_aa: CASSYRPAVNTEAFF
cdr3_nt: TGTGCCAGCAGCTACAGACCAGCGGTAAACACTGAAGCTTTCTTT

v_call: TRBV7-9
j_call: TRBJ2-5
clone_size: NA
d_call: TRBD2
cdr3_aa: CASRTSGISQETQYF
cdr3_nt: TGTGCCAGCAGAACTAGCGGGATATCCCAAGAGACCCAGTACTTC

v_call: TRBV14
j_call: TRBJ1-6
clone_size: NA
d_call: TRBD1
cdr3_aa: CASSHWGQDSPLHF
cdr3_nt: TGTGCCAGCAGCCATTGGGGACAGGATTCACCCCTCCACTTT

v_call: TRBV6-6
j_call: TRBJ1-5
clone_size: NA
d_call: NA
cdr3_aa: CASSWGRNNQPQHF
cdr3_nt: TGTGCCAGCAGTTGGGGACGGAACAATCAGCCCCAGCATTTT

v_call: TRBV2
j_call: TRBJ1-5
clone_size: NA
d_call: NA
cdr3_aa: CASTEEGGGLDQPQHF
cdr3_nt: TGTGCCAGCACCGAAGAGGGAGGGGGGCTGGATCAGCCCCAGCATTTT

v_call: TRBV5-1
j_call: TRBJ2-7
clone_size: NA
d_call: TRBD1
cdr3_aa: CASSLVSGTVPYEQYF
cdr3_nt: TGCGCCAGCAGCTTGGTCTCCGGGACAGTGCCCTACGAGCAGTACTTC

v_call: TRBV10-3
j_call: TRBJ2-7
clone_size: NA
d_call: NA
cdr3_aa: CAISPSELREQYF
cdr3_nt: TGTGCCATCAGTCCTAGCGAGCTGCGGGAGCAGTACTTC

v_call: TRBV2
j_call: TRBJ2-7
clone_size: NA
d_call: NA
cdr3_aa: CASSGAAYKQYF
cdr3_nt: TGTGCCAGCAGTGGGGCCGCCTACAAGCAGTACTTC

v_call: TRBV4-3
j_call: TRBJ1-3
clone_size: NA
d_call: NA
cdr3_aa: CASSQDSGAGNTIYF
cdr3_nt: TGCGCCAGCAGCCAAGATTCAGGAGCTGGAAACACCATATATTTT

v_call: TRBV5-1
j_call: TRBJ2-5
clone_size: NA
d_call: NA
cdr3_aa: CASSVDGRGETQYF
cdr3_nt: TGCGCCAGCAGCGTGGACGGTCGGGGAGAGACCCAGTACTTC

v_call: TRBV14
j_call: TRBJ2-5
clone_size: NA
d_call: NA
cdr3_aa: CASSQATGILGETQYF
cdr3_nt: TGTGCCAGCAGCCAAGCAACAGGGATACTCGGAGAGACCCAGTACTTC

v_call: TRBV7-9
j_call: TRBJ2-7
clone_size: many
d_call: NA
cdr3_aa: CASSLGVVYEQYF
cdr3_nt: TGTGCCAGCAGCTTAGGGGTGGTGTACGAGCAGTACTTC

v_call: TRBV7-2
j_call: TRBJ2-5
clone_size: NA
d_call: NA
cdr3_aa: CASSPGGSETQYF
cdr3_nt: TGTGCCAGCAGCCCTGGCGGCTCGGAGACCCAGTACTTC

v_call: TRBV4-2
j_call: TRBJ2-1
clone_size: NA
d_call: TRBD2
cdr3_aa: CASSQDGRNSEQFF
cdr3_nt: TGTGCCAGCAGCCAAGACGGGAGGAACAGTGAGCAGTTCTTC

v_call: TRBV14
j_call: TRBJ1-3
clone_size: once
d_call: NA
cdr3_aa: CASSHLGASLSGNTIYF
cdr3_nt: TGTGCCAGCAGCCATCTAGGGGCCAGCCTCTCTGGAAACACCATATATTTT

v_call: TRBV30
j_call: TRBJ2-7
clone_size: many
d_call: NA
cdr3_aa: CAWSGTAFGEQYF
cdr3_nt: TGTGCCTGGAGTGGGACAGCCTTTGGGGAGCAGTACTTC

v_call: TRBV6-1
j_call: TRBJ2-2
clone_size: NA
d_call: NA
cdr3_aa: CASSDTNTGELFF
cdr3_nt: TGTGCCAGCAGTGACACGAACACCGGGGAGCTGTTTTTT

v_call: TRBV4-3
j_call: TRBJ2-1
clone_size: NA
d_call: TRBD1
cdr3_aa: CASSLRDRGFDEQFF
cdr3_nt: TGCGCCAGCAGCCTCCGGGACAGGGGGTTCGATGAGCAGTTCTTC

v_call: TRBV7-9
j_call: TRBJ2-1
clone_size: NA
d_call: TRBD2
cdr3_aa: CASSLAGTSGRKVGNEQFF
cdr3_nt: TGTGCCAGCAGCTTAGCGGGGACTAGCGGGAGAAAGGTAGGCAATGAGCAGTTCTTC